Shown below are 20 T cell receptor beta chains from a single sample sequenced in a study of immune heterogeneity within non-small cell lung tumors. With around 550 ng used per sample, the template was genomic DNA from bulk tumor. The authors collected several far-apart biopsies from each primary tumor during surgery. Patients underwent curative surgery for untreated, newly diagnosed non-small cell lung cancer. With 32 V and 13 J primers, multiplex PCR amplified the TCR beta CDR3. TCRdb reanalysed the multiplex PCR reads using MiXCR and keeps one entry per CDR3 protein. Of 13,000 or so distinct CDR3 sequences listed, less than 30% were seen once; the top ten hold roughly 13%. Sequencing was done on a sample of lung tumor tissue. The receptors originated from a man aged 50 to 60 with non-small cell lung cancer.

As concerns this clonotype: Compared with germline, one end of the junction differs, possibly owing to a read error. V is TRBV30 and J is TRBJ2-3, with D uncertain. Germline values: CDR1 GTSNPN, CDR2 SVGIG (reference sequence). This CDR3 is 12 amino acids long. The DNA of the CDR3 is TGTGCCTGGAGTCCAGGCACAGATACGGAGTATTTT. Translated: CAWSPGTDTEYF. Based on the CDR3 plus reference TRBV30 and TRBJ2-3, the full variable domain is SQTIHQWPATLVQPVGSPLSLECTVEGTSNPNLYWYRQAAGRGLQLLFYSVGIGQISSEVPQNLSASRPQDRQFILSSKKLLLSDSGFYLCAWSPGTDTEYFGPGTRLTVL.

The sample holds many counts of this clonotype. The CDR3 sequence: CASSHWTSGTQQYF. CDR3 bases: TGTGCCAGCAGCCACTGGACTAGCGGAACGCAGCAGTACTTC. V gene TRBV7-9 combines with J gene TRBJ2-7; TRBD2 aligns across 10 bases. V was pared by 5 bases and J by 8 bases, with 9 bases of the junction left unmatched. This CDR3 comprises 14 residues. Germline V lookup: CDR1 SEHNR, CDR2 FQNEAQ (reference sequence).

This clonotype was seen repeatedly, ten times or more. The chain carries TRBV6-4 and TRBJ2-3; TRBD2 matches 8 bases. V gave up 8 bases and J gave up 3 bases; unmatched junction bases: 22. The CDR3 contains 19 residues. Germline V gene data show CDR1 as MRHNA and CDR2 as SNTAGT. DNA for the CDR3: TGTGCCAGCCATAAACCCAGCGCTTTAGCGGGAAGGGTTACAGATACGCAGTATTTT. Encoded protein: CASHKPSALAGRVTDTQYF.

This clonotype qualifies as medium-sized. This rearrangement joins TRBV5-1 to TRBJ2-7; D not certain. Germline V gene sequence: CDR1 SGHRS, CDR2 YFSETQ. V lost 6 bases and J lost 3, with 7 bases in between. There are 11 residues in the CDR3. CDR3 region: CASTGDYEQYF. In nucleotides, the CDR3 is TGCGCCAGCACCGGAGACTACGAGCAGTACTTC.

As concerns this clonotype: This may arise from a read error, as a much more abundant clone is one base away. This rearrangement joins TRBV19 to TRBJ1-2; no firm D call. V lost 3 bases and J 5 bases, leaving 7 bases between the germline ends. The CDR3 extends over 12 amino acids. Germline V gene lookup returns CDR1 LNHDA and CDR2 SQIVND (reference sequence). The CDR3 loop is CASSIGDYGYTF. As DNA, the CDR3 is TGTGCCAGTAGTATTGGTGATTATGGCTACACCTTC.

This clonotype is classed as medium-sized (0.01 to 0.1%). The CDR3 sequence is CATSAPLAWSVDTGELFF. CDR3 nucleotide sequence: TGTGCCACTTCTGCTCCGTTGGCATGGTCTGTCGACACCGGGGAGCTGTTTTTT. This chain links TRBV24-1 with TRBJ2-2; D ambiguous. CDR3 length equals 18 residues. Germline values: CDR1 KGHDR, CDR2 SFDVKD. Trimming removed 10 bases at V and 3 bases at J, with 26 bases between.

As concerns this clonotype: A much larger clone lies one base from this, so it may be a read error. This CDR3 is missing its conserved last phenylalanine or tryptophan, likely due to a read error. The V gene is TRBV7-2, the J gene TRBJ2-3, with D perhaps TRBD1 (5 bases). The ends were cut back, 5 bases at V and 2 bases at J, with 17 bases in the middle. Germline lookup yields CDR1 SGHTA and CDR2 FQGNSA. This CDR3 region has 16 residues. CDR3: CASSPGQATLTDTQYI. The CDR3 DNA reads TGTGCCAGCAGCCCCGGACAAGCGACTCTCACAGATACGCAGTATATT.

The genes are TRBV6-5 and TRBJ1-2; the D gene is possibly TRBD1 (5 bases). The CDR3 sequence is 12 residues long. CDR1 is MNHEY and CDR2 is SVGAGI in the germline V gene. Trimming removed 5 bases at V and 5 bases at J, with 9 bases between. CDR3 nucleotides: TGTGCCAGCAGTCACCGGGGGTATGGCTACACCTTC. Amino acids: CASSHRGYGYTF.

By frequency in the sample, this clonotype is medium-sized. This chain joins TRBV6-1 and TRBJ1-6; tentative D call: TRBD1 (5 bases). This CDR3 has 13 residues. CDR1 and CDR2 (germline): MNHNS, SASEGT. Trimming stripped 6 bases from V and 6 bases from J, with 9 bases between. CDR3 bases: TGTGCCAGCAGCCGGGACGTTAATTCACCCCTCCACTTT. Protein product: CASSRDVNSPLHF.

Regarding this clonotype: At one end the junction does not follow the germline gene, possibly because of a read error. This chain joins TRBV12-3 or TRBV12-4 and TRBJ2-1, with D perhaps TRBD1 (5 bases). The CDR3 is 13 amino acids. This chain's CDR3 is CASTDSYYNELFF. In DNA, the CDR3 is TGTGCCAGCACCGACAGTTACTACAATGAGCTGTTCTTC.

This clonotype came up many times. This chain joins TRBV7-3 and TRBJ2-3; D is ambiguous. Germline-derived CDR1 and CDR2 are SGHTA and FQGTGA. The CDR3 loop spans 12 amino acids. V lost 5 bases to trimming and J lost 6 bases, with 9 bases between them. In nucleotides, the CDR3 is TGTGCCAGCAGCCATCCAAGGGATACGCAGTATTTT. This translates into CASSHPRDTQYF.

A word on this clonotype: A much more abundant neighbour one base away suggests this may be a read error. The CDR3 coding sequence is TGTGCCAGCAGTTTTACGTCGGGAGGGGCCGGGGAGCTGTTTTTT. Its translation is CASSFTSGGAGELFF. The rearrangement uses TRBV12-3 or TRBV12-4 and TRBJ2-2; TRBD2 aligns across 8 bases. CDR3 length equals 15 residues. The V segment lost 3 bases and the J segment 6 bases; nucleotides outside the gene matches: 6.

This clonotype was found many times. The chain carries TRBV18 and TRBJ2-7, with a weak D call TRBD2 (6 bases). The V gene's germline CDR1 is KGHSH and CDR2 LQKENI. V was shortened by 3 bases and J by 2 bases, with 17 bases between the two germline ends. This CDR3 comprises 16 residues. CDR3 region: CASSPYRGGETYEQYF. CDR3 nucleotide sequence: TGTGCCAGCTCACCTTATAGGGGCGGGGAAACCTACGAGCAGTACTTC.

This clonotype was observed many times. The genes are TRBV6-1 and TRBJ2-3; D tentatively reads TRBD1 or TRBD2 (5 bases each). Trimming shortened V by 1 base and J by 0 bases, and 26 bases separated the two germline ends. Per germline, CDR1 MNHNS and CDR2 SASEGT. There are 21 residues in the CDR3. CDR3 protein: CASSEGRNGAVTTSSTDTQYF. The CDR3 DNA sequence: TGTGCCAGCAGTGAAGGTCGTAACGGGGCGGTAACTACCTCTAGCACAGATACGCAGTATTTT.

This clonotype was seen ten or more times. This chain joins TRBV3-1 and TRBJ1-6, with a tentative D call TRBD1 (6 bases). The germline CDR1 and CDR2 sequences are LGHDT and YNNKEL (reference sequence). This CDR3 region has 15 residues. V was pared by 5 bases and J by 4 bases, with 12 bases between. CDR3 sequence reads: CASSEGGGYNSPLHF. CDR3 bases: TGTGCCAGCAGCGAAGGGGGGGGATATAATTCACCCCTCCACTTT.

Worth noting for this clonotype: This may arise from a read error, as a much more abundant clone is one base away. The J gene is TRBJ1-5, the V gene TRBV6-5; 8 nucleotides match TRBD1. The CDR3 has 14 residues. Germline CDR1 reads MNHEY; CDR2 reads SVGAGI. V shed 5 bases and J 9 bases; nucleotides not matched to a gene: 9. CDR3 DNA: TGTGCCAGCAGTAACCGGGACAGGAGGGTGCCCCAGCATTTT. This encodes CASSNRDRRVPQHF.

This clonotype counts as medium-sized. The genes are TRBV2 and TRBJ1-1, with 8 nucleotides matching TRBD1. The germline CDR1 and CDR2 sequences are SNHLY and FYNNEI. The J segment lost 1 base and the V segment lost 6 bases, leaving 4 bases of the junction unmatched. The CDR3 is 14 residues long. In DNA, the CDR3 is TGTGCCAGCAGCGCTCAGGGGGCGAACACTGAAGCTTTCTTT. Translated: CASSAQGANTEAFF.

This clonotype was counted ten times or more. DNA of the CDR3: TGCAGTGCTACCTTAGAGACTAGCGGTAATTTTGCCTACGAGCAGTACTTC. It encodes CSATLETSGNFAYEQYF. The rearrangement joins TRBV20-1 to TRBJ2-7; 9 bases align to TRBD2. This CDR3 has 17 amino acids. After removal of 4 bases from V and 2 bases from J, the junction contained 15 bases not matched to a gene. Per germline, CDR1 DFQATT and CDR2 SNEGSKA (reference sequence).

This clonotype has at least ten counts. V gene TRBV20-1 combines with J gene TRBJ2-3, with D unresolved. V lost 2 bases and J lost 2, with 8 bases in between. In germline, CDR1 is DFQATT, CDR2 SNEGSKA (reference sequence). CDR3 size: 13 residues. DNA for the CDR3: TGCAGTGCTAGATCCCCCTACACAGATACGCAGTATTTT. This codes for CSARSPYTDTQYF.

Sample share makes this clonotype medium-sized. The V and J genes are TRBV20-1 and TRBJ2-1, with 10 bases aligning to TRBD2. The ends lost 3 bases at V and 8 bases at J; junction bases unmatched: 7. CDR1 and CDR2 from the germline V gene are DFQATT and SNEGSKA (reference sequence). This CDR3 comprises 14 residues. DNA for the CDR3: TGCAGTGCTAGTCCAGCGGGAGGGCCGGATGAGCAGTTCTTC. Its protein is CSASPAGGPDEQFF.